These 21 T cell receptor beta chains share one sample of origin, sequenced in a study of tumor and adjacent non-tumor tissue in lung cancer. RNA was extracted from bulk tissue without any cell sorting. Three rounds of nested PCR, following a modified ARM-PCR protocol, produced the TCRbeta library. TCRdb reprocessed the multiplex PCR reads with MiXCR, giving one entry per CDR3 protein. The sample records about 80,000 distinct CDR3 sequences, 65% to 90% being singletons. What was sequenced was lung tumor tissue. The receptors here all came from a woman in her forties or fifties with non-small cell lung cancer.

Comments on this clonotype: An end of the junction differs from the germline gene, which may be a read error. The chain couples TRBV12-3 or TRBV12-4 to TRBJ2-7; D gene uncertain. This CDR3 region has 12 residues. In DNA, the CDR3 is TGTGCCAGCCAGAGCGAAAACTACAAGCAATACTTC. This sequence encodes CASQSENYKQYF.

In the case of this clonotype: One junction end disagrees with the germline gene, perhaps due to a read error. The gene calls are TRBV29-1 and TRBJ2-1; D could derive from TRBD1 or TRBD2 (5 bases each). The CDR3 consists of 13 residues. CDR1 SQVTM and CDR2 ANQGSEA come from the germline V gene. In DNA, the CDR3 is TGCAGCACGGAGGACACGCCCTACAATGAGCAGTTCTTT. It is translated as CSTEDTPYNEQFF.

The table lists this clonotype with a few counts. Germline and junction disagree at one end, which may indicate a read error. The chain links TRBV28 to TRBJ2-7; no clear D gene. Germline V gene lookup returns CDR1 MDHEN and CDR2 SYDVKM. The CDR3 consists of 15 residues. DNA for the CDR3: TGTGCTAGCAGTTCCCCAGGTATAGGGTACGACGAGCAGTACTTC. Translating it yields CASSSPGIGYDEQYF.

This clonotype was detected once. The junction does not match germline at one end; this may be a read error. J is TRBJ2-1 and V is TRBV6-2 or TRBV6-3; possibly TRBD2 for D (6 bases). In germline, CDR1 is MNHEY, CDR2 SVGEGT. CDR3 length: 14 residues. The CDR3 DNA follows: TGTGCCAGCATGCCGGGAGATACTAACAATGAGCAGTTTTTC. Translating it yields CASMPGDTNNEQFF.

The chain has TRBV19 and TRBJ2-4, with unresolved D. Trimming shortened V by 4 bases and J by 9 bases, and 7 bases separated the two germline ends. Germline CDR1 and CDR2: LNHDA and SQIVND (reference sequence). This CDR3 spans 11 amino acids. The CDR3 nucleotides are TGTGCCAGTAGTAGTCGTGGCATTCAGTACTTC. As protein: CASSSRGIQYF.

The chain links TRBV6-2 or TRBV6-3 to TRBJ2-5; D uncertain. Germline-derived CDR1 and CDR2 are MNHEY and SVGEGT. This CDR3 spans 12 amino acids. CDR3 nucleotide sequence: TGTGTCAACAGTTATGTGCAAGAGACCCAGTACTTC. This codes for CVNSYVQETQYF.

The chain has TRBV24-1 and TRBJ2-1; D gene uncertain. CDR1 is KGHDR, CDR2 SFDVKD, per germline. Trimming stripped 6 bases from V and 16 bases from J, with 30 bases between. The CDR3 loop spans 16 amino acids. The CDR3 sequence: CATSKASSRSYNERFF. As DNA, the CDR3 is TGTGCCACCAGTAAGGCCAGCAGTAGATCCTACAATGAGCGATTCTTC.

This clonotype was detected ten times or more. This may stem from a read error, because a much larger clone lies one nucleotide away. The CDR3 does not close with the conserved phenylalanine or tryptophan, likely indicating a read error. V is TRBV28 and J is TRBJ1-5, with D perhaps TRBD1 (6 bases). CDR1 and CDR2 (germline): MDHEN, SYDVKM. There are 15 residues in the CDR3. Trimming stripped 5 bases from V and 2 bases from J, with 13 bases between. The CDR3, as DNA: TGTGCCAGCAGTAAACAACAGGGTGGCAATCAGCCCCAGCATCTT. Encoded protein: CASSKQQGGNQPQHL.

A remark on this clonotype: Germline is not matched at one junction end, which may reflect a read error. The DNA of the CDR3 is TGTACCAGCAGCTCCACAGAGCCCGGGCCGCGGCACGAGCAGTGCTTC. This gives the protein CTSSSTEPGPRHEQCF. The chain joins TRBV11-2 to TRBJ2-7; D remains ambiguous. Looked up from germline, CDR1 is SGHAT and CDR2 is FQNNGV. This CDR3 spans 16 amino acids.

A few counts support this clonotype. The CDR3 DNA sequence: TGTGCCAGCAGTTTCTATGGGACTGTCCAGCCCGAGTACAATGAGCAGTTCTTC. Its translation: CASSFYGTVQPEYNEQFF. V and J are TRBV5-6 and TRBJ2-1; D is possibly TRBD2 (6 bases). Germline assignment: CDR1 SGHDT and CDR2 YYEEEE. This CDR3 is built from 18 residues. Trimming stripped 5 bases from V and 4 bases from J, with 25 bases between. Using reference TRBV5-6 and TRBJ2-1 for the parts outside the CDR3, the full variable domain is DAGVTQSPTHLIKTRGQQVTLRCSPKSGHDTVSWYQQALGQGPQFIFQYYEEEERQRGNFPDRFSGHQFPNYSSELNVNALLLGDSALYLCASSFYGTVQPEYNEQFFGPGTRLTVL.

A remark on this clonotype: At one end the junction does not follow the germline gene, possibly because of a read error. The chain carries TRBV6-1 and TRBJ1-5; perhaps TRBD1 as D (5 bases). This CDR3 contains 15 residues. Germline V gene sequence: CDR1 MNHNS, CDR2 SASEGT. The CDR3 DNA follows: TGTGCCAGCAATGAAGCTCGTCAGCCCCCAGGGCCCCAGCGTTTT. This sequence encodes CASNEARQPPGPQRF.

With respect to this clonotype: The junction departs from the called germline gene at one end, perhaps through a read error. CDR3 sequence: CSASVQANYDYTF. As DNA, the CDR3 is TGCAGTGCTAGTGTTCAAGCTAACTATGACTACACCTTC. The chain is built from TRBV20-1 and TRBJ1-2; D not resolved. The CDR3 consists of 13 residues. Germline CDR1 reads DFQATT; CDR2 reads SNEGSKA (reference sequence).

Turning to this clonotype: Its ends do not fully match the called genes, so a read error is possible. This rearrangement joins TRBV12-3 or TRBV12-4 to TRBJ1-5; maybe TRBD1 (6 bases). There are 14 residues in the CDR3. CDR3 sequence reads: CAGSLGAGDQPQHF. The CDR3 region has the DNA TGTGCCGGCAGTTTGGGGGCAGGTGATCAGCCCCAGCACTTT.

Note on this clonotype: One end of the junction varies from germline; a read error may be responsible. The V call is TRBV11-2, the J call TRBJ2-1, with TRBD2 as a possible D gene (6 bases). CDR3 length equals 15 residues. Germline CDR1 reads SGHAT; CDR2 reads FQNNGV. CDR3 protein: CASGFIEGGDNEQFF. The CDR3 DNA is TGTGCCAGCGGCTTTATAGAGGGAGGAGACAATGAGCAGTTTTTC.

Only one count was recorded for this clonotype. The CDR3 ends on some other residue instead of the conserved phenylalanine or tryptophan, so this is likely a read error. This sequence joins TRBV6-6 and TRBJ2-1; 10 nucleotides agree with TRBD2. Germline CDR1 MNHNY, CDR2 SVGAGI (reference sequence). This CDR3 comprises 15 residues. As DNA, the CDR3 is TGTGCCAGCAGTTACGCTAGCGGGAGTGACAATGAACAGTTCTCC. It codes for CASSYASGSDNEQFS.

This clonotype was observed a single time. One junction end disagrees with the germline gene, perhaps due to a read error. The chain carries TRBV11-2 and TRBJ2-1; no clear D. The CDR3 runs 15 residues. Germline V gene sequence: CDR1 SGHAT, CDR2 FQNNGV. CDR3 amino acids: CASRVLGSFYNEQFF. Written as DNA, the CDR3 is TGTGCCAGCAGAGTACTGGGGTCTTTCTACAATGAGCAGTTTTTC.

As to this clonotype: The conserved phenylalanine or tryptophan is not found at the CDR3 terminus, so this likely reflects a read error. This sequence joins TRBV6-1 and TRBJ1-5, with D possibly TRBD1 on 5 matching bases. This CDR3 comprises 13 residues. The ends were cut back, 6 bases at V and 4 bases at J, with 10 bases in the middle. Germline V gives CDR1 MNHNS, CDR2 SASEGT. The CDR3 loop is CASRLTANQPQHI. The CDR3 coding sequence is TGTGCCAGCAGGCTGACAGCGAATCAGCCCCAGCATATT.

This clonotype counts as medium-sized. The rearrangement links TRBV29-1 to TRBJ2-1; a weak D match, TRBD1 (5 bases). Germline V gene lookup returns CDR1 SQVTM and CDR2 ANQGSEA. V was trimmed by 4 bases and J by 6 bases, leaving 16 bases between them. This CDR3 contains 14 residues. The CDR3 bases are TGCAGCGTTGTGGGGTGGGGCTTCCCCAATGAGCAGTTCTTC. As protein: CSVVGWGFPNEQFF.

CDR3 bases: TGCAGTGTTCGACGGATTGATGTCGTGTCTCGGGCGGAACAGGGATCACCCCTCCACTTT. Amino acids: CSVRRIDVVSRAEQGSPLHF. This chain links TRBV20-1 with TRBJ1-6, with D perhaps matching TRBD1 (6 bases). V dropped 7 bases and J dropped 10 bases, with 38 bases sitting between them. Germline values: CDR1 DFQATT, CDR2 SNEGSKA (reference sequence). The CDR3 has 20 residues.

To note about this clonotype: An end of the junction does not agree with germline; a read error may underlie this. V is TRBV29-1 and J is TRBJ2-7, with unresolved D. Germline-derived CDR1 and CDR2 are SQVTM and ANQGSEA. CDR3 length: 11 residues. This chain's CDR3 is CSVGKSYDQYF. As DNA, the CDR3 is TGCAGCGTTGGAAAGAGCTACGATCAGTACTTC.

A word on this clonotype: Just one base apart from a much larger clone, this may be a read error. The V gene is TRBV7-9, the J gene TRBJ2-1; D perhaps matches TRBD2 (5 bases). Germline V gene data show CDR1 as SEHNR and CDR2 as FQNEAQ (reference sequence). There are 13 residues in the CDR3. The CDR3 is CAISLSSFYEQFF. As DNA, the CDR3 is TGTGCCATCAGCTTATCTAGCTTCTATGAGCAGTTCTTC.